These 29 T cell receptor beta chains originate from one sample sequenced in a study of Graves' ophthalmopathy and Graves' hyperthyroidism. Researchers took RNA transcripts and amplified TCR beta CDR3 regions from them. Following a first-round RT-PCR that used HTBI primers, a second-round multiplex PCR was carried out. TCRdb itself ran the multiplex PCR reads through MiXCR, one entry per CDR3 protein. The sample yields about 700,000 distinct CDR3 sequences, about 40% seen once. The sample consisted of peripheral blood. These receptor sequences come from an adult man with Graves' ophthalmopathy.

The chain couples TRBV15 to TRBJ1-2, with D maybe TRBD1 (6 bases). Germline V gene data show CDR1 as LNHNV and CDR2 as YYDKDF (reference sequence). V was clipped by 5 bases and J by 3 bases, with 16 bases between them. The CDR3 spans 15 residues. For the CDR3, the DNA is TGTGCCACCAGCCCGAGGGGGGATCGGGACTATGGCTACACCTTC. Amino acid sequence: CATSPRGDRDYGYTF.

Only a few counts were recorded for this clonotype. The chain joins TRBV9 to TRBJ1-1, with 9 bases that match TRBD1. The CDR3 is 15 amino acids. V shed 2 bases and J 11 bases; nucleotides not matched to a gene: 13. Germline V CDR1 and CDR2: SGDLS, YYNGEE. The CDR3 region has the DNA TGTGCCAGCAGCGTCGGGGGACAGGGTTCGGGTGGGGCTTTCTTT. Translated, it gives CASSVGGQGSGGAFF.

This clonotype was recorded at least ten times. The rearrangement links TRBV20-1 to TRBJ1-1; D is perhaps TRBD1 (6 bases). The CDR3 has 14 amino acids. V was cut by 3 bases and J by 0 bases, with 11 bases left in between. Per the germline V gene, CDR1 is DFQATT and CDR2 is SNEGSKA (reference sequence). The CDR3 bases are TGCAGTGCTAGTACAGGGCCGATGAACACTGAAGCTTTCTTT. As protein: CSASTGPMNTEAFF.

This clonotype has more than one count but fewer than ten. J is TRBJ2-3 and V is TRBV20-1, with 8 bases fitting TRBD2. After removal of 5 bases from V and 0 bases from J, the junction contained 4 bases not matched to a gene. The CDR3 spans 14 residues. Germline-derived CDR1 and CDR2 are DFQATT and SNEGSKA (reference sequence). The CDR3 sequence is CSAGRGGSTDTQYF. The CDR3 DNA follows: TGCAGTGCTGGCCGCGGGGGGAGCACAGATACGCAGTATTTT.

Only a few counts were recorded for this clonotype. The chain recombines TRBV10-3 with TRBJ1-1; D possibly corresponds to TRBD1 (6 bases). The CDR3 sequence is 16 residues long. Germline values: CDR1 ENHRY, CDR2 SYGVKD. V lost 10 bases and J 0 bases, leaving 21 bases between the germline ends. Here the CDR3 DNA reads TGTGCCAGCAGCCCAACAAGGACAGCCATGAACACTGAAGCTTTCTTT. Translation gives CASSPTRTAMNTEAFF.

In regard to this clonotype: The CDR3 ends on some other residue instead of the conserved phenylalanine or tryptophan, so this is likely a read error. V is TRBV19 and J is TRBJ1-1; D might be TRBD1 (5 bases). The CDR3 has 16 amino acids. Per germline, CDR1 LNHDA and CDR2 SQIVND (reference sequence). V shed 4 bases and J shed 4 bases, with 19 bases lying between them. The DNA for the CDR3 is TGTGCCAGTAGTAGTCCCAGGAGGGGATATACCACTGAAGCTTTCCTT. Amino acids: CASSSPRRGYTTEAFL.

The genes are TRBV2 and TRBJ2-7; D tentatively reads TRBD1 or TRBD2 (5 bases each). Germline V gene sequence: CDR1 SNHLY, CDR2 FYNNEI. This CDR3 comprises 14 residues. Trimming took off 3 bases at V and 3 bases at J, with 12 bases between the two ends. Here the CDR3 DNA reads TGTGCCAGCAGTGACAGGGACGGCAACTACGAGCAGTACTTC. This encodes CASSDRDGNYEQYF.

This clonotype was seen a single time. CDR3 region: CASSAGIYTGELFF. In DNA, the CDR3 is TGTGCCAGCAGCGCCGGAATTTACACCGGGGAGCTGTTTTTT. The gene calls are TRBV7-9 and TRBJ2-2; D call uncertain. CDR1 is SEHNR and CDR2 is FQNEAQ in the germline V gene (reference sequence). V was trimmed by 5 bases and J by 3 bases, leaving 10 bases between them. The CDR3 is 14 residues long.

There are many counts of this clonotype. The chain carries TRBV10-3 and TRBJ1-1; 9 bases map to TRBD1. Germline V lookup: CDR1 ENHRY, CDR2 SYGVKD. The J segment lost 4 bases and the V segment lost 6 bases, leaving 3 bases of the junction unmatched. The CDR3 has 13 residues. As DNA, the CDR3 is TGTGCCATCAGACTGACAGGGGGCACTGAAGCTTTCTTT. Translating it yields CAIRLTGGTEAFF.

In this sample, this clonotype turned up many times. The genes are TRBV25-1 and TRBJ2-5; 9 bases are shared with TRBD2. The CDR3 has 15 residues. After removal of 3 bases from V and 0 bases from J, the junction contained 2 bases not matched to a gene. From germline, CDR1 is MGHDK and CDR2 SYGVNS. DNA of the CDR3: TGTGCCAGCAGTGAGTTAGCGGGGGACCAAGAGACCCAGTACTTC. This codes for CASSELAGDQETQYF.

This clonotype was seen a few times. The V gene is TRBV12-3 or TRBV12-4, the J gene TRBJ1-6; tentatively, D is TRBD1 (6 bases). V gave up 5 bases and J gave up 6 bases, with 17 bases separating them. The CDR3 sequence is 16 residues long. The CDR3 here is CASSGRSGVGNSPLHF. The CDR3, as DNA: TGTGCCAGCAGTGGGAGATCAGGGGTCGGTAATTCACCCCTCCACTTT.

This clonotype has at least ten counts. This chain connects TRBV7-2 to TRBJ2-7; 9 nucleotides line up with TRBD2. V lost 3 bases and J lost 7; bases outside the gene matches: 4. The CDR3 loop spans 13 amino acids. The V gene's germline CDR1 is SGHTA and CDR2 FQGNSA. The CDR3 nucleotides are TGTGCCAGCAGCTTGGGACTAGCAGGGGAGCAGTACTTC. Protein product: CASSLGLAGEQYF.

Concerning this clonotype: The final CDR3 position lacks the conserved phenylalanine or tryptophan, pointing to a likely read error. Because the CDR3's place on the DNA is in doubt, the DNA is left out and the CDR3 is given as listed by TCRdb. This chain connects TRBV20-1 to TRBJ2-7; TRBD1 reflects the table's D call only, with no check against the DNA. The CDR3 is made up of 8 amino acids, end residues included. Germline CDR1 is DFQATT and CDR2 is SNEGSKA (reference sequence). CDR3 in amino acids: CSVSGMSY.

This clonotype turned up a few times. The chain carries TRBV6-1 and TRBJ1-1; no clear D. This CDR3 has 15 residues. Per germline, CDR1 MNHNS and CDR2 SASEGT. The V end lost 0 bases, the J end lost 1 base, and 9 bases lay between the germline ends. Here the CDR3 DNA reads TGTGCCAGCAGTGAAGCAGCCCTTCCGAACACTGAAGCTTTCTTT. Translated, it gives CASSEAALPNTEAFF.

The rearrangement links TRBV25-1 to TRBJ2-7, with D perhaps TRBD2 (5 bases). The CDR3 loop spans 14 amino acids. CDR1 and CDR2 from the germline V gene are MGHDK and SYGVNS. Trimming removed 6 bases at V and 2 bases at J, with 14 bases between. Here the CDR3 reads CASSPEAVTYEQYF. The CDR3, as DNA: TGTGCCAGCAGCCCCGAAGCGGTTACCTACGAGCAGTACTTC.

V gene TRBV7-8 combines with J gene TRBJ1-5; tentative D call: TRBD1 (5 bases). The CDR3 loop spans 15 amino acids. CDR1 is SGHVS, CDR2 FQNEAQ, per germline. The V end was cut by 5 bases, the J end by 11 bases, with 22 bases between. As DNA, the CDR3 is TGTGCCAGCAGCCATCCCCGGACCGTGGGGGGGACCCAGCATTTT. It encodes CASSHPRTVGGTQHF.

About this clonotype: This clone may be a read error of a much larger clone one base away. V and J are TRBV5-1 and TRBJ2-5; either TRBD1 or TRBD2 may fit D (5 bases each). V was clipped by 3 bases and J by 1 base, with 10 bases between them. The CDR3 consists of 14 residues. Per the germline V gene, CDR1 is SGHRS and CDR2 is YFSETQ. CDR3 DNA: TGCGCCAGCAGCTACGGGGCAAGCCAAGAGACCCAGTACTTC. Residues: CASSYGASQETQYF.

This clonotype was counted only a few times. V gene TRBV19 combines with J gene TRBJ2-2, with no clear D. Looked up from germline, CDR1 is LNHDA and CDR2 is SQIVND (reference sequence). The CDR3 loop spans 16 amino acids. Deletions cut 8 bases from V and 0 bases from J, with 16 bases between. The DNA of the CDR3 is TGTGCCAGTTCACGCTACCGCGGATCGAACACCGGGGAGCTGTTTTTT. It yields the protein CASSRYRGSNTGELFF.

This chain uses TRBV2 with TRBJ2-2, with 8 bases lining up with TRBD2. The CDR3 runs 16 residues. Losses at the gene ends were 6 bases for V and 0 bases for J; bases not matched to a gene: 6. Looked up from germline, CDR1 is SNHLY and CDR2 is FYNNEI. In DNA, the CDR3 is TGTGCCAGCAGCGCTCCGGGGGGGCCGAACACCGGGGAGCTGTTTTTT. Its protein is CASSAPGGPNTGELFF.

The chain links TRBV29-1 to TRBJ1-2; weak D call: TRBD1 (5 bases). Germline values: CDR1 SQVTM, CDR2 ANQGSEA. CDR3 size: 13 residues. V dropped 0 bases and J dropped 4 bases, with 9 bases sitting between them. DNA for the CDR3: TGCAGCGTTGAAGATAGAGGGGCCTATGGCTACACCTTC. This translates into CSVEDRGAYGYTF.

The chain employs TRBV25-1 and TRBJ1-2; D is uncertain. CDR3 length: 13 residues. The V gene's germline CDR1 is MGHDK and CDR2 SYGVNS. Trimming removed 4 bases from V and 5 bases from J, with 11 bases in between. CDR3 sequence reads: CASSATARYGYTF. CDR3 DNA: TGTGCCAGCAGTGCGACGGCGCGGTATGGCTACACCTTC.

The genes are TRBV29-1 and TRBJ1-5, with 8 bases aligning to TRBD1. Germline V CDR1 and CDR2: SQVTM, ANQGSEA. Trimming removed 5 bases from V and 4 bases from J; junction bases left unmatched: 1. This CDR3 has 12 amino acids. The CDR3 loop is CSVTGGNQPQHF. CDR3 nucleotides: TGCAGCGTTACAGGGGGTAATCAGCCCCAGCATTTT.

This clonotype was observed once. V and J are TRBV19 and TRBJ1-2, with 9 bases fitting TRBD1. Losses at the gene ends were 7 bases for V and 7 bases for J; bases not matched to a gene: 7. The CDR3 is 13 amino acids. Germline CDR1 and CDR2: LNHDA and SQIVND (reference sequence). The CDR3 DNA is TGTGCCAGTAACATGGGACAGGGACTTGGCTACACCTTC. This translates into CASNMGQGLGYTF. The complete variable domain, with remaining parts taken from reference TRBV19 and TRBJ1-2, reads DGGITQSPKYLFRKEGQNVTLSCEQNLNHDAMYWYRQDPGQGLRLIYYSQIVNDFQKGDIAEGYSVSREKKESFPLTVTSAQKNPTAFYLCASNMGQGLGYTFGSGTRLTVV.

The rearrangement uses TRBV25-1 and TRBJ1-5; D gene uncertain. The CDR3 is 15 residues long. CDR1 MGHDK and CDR2 SYGVNS come from the germline V gene. Trimming removed 3 bases from V and 3 bases from J, with 12 bases in between. The CDR3 DNA follows: TGTGCCAGCAGTGATGAGCCAGGCTACAATCAGCCCCAGCATTTT. Amino acids: CASSDEPGYNQPQHF.

This clonotype was detected a few times. The chain is built from TRBV6-6 and TRBJ1-3; D uncertain. CDR1 is MNHNY and CDR2 is SVGAGI in the germline V gene (reference sequence). V lost 8 bases and J lost 0, with 11 bases in between. This CDR3 has 14 residues. The CDR3 nucleotides read TGTGCCAGCGAGCGGGGATACTCTGGAAACACCATATATTTT. This codes for CASERGYSGNTIYF.

The CDR3 DNA is TGTGCTAGTGCCCTACTAGCTAACACCGGGGAGCTGTTTTTT. Amino acids: CASALLANTGELFF. The rearrangement links TRBV12-5 to TRBJ2-2, with D possibly TRBD2 on 6 matching bases. The CDR3 has 14 amino acids. The germline gives CDR1 LGHNT, CDR2 FRNRAP. V was cut by 7 bases and J by 2 bases, with 11 bases left in between.

The chain combines TRBV2 with TRBJ1-2; TRBD1 matches at 8 bases. This CDR3 has 14 residues. Germline V gene data show CDR1 as SNHLY and CDR2 as FYNNEI. Trimming cost V 11 bases and J 4 bases; bases outside gene matches: 12. DNA for the CDR3: TGTGCCGGACGTGGACAGGGATTGAGCTATGGCTACACCTTC. Translation: CAGRGQGLSYGYTF.

This clonotype was counted only a few times. A read error may account for a junction end that differs from germline. This rearrangement joins TRBV15 to TRBJ2-5; D is unclear. CDR1 is LNHNV, CDR2 YYDKDF, per germline (reference sequence). CDR3 size: 8 residues. The CDR3 region has the DNA TGTGCCACCAGCAGACAGGACTTC. Residues: CATSRQDF.

V gene TRBV7-9 combines with J gene TRBJ2-6, with D possibly called TRBD1 or TRBD2 (5 bases each). The V end was cut by 7 bases, the J end by 4 bases, with 11 bases between. The CDR3 totals 14 residues. Germline CDR1 is SEHNR and CDR2 is FQNEAQ (reference sequence). The DNA for the CDR3 is TGTGCCAGCAACGACGGGGCGGGGGCCAACGTCCTGACTTTC. Translating it yields CASNDGAGANVLTF.